A selection of T cell receptor beta chains follows, all from one sample in a study of OX40 agonist ivuxolimab in advanced cancers. TCRdb's copy holds only in-frame clones and misses some; the assay was immunoSEQ multiplex PCR. The sample lists some 46,000 clones, around 90% occurring once. The material sequenced was CD4+ or CD8+ T cells sorted from blood, taken in a trial of the OX40 agonist ivuxolimab. The receptors were gathered from an adult with an advanced solid tumor such as melanoma, head and neck, liver or kidney cancer. Both conserved end residues are part of each CDR3. D genes are given only for firm matches. Size tells how often a clone was seen (once, few, many) or the class of an expanded clone, and some rows leave it out.

V gene	D gene	clone size	J gene	CDR3 DNA	CDR3 protein
TRBV4-1	NA	NA	TRBJ2-7	TGCGCCAGCAGCCAAGAAGGGTCCTCAACCTACGAGCAGTACTTC	CASSQEGSSTYEQYF
TRBV4-1	TRBD1	NA	TRBJ1-1	TGCGCCAGCAGCCCGGGACAGTTGAACACTGAAGCTTTCTTT	CASSPGQLNTEAFF
TRBV6-5	NA	NA	TRBJ2-2	TGTGCCAGCAGTTACTCAGATCTGGGTCGGGAGCTGTTTTTT	CASSYSDLGRELFF
TRBV4-1	TRBD2	NA	TRBJ2-7	TGCGCCAGCAGCCCGGGAGGGTGGCGGGAGGACGAGCAGTACTTC	CASSPGGWREDEQYF
TRBV7-3	NA	NA	TRBJ1-1	TGTGCCAGCAGCCTGGGGGGTAGAGCTGAAGCTTTCTTT	CASSLGGRAEAFF
TRBV5-6	NA	NA	TRBJ1-3	TGTGCCAGCAGCTTAGGGAGCCCTAACACCATATATTTT	CASSLGSPNTIYF
TRBV4-2	NA	NA	TRBJ1-4	TGTGCCAGCAGCCAGCCGGGACACCCGAATGAAAAACTGTTTTTT	CASSQPGHPNEKLFF
TRBV15	NA	NA	TRBJ1-4	TGTGCCACCAGCAGAGTTGAGGGGTTTGGCGAAAAACTGTTTTTT	CATSRVEGFGEKLFF
TRBV29-1	TRBD1	NA	TRBJ2-7	TGCAGCGTCGCCCAGGGGACAGAAACTCACGAGCAGTACTTC	CSVAQGTETHEQYF
TRBV9	NA	NA	TRBJ2-3	TGTGCCAGCAGCACCGGACGGCAGGGAGTCACAGATACGCAGTATTTT	CASSTGRQGVTDTQYF
TRBV6-5	NA	NA	TRBJ1-5	TGTGCCATACGGAGGGGCGAAGATCAGCCCCAGCATTTT	CAIRRGEDQPQHF
TRBV6-5	NA	few	TRBJ2-7	TGTGCCAGCAGACTGACAGGTTCCTCCTACGAGCAGTACTTC	CASRLTGSSYEQYF
TRBV19	NA	NA	TRBJ1-5	TGTGCCAGTAGTATAGGGGTTAGACAGTCTCCTAGGGGCAATCAGCCCCAGCATTTT	CASSIGVRQSPRGNQPQHF
TRBV7-8	NA	NA	TRBJ1-1	TGTGCCAGCAGCTTAGAAGCGGCAGGAAATCCTGAAGCTTTCTTT	CASSLEAAGNPEAFF
TRBV6-6	NA	once	TRBJ1-2	TGTGCCAGCAGTTACTCCGGGCAGAACTATGGCTACACCTTC	CASSYSGQNYGYTF
TRBV19	NA	NA	TRBJ2-7	TGTGCCAGTAGTATAGAGGGCAGGGCCTACGAGCAGTACTTC	CASSIEGRAYEQYF
TRBV7-2	TRBD1	NA	TRBJ2-3	TGTGCCAGCAGCTCCAACGTTGACAGGGCGGCAGATACGCAGTATTTT	CASSSNVDRAADTQYF
TRBV15	NA	NA	TRBJ1-5	TGTGCCACCAGCAGGGTTGCCAGAGCGGGGAATCAGCCCCAGCATTTT	CATSRVARAGNQPQHF
TRBV6-6	TRBD2	NA	TRBJ2-2	TGTGCCAGCAGTTATTTACTAGCGGGAGGCACCGGGGAGCTGTTTTTT	CASSYLLAGGTGELFF
TRBV19	TRBD2	few	TRBJ2-1	TGTGCCAGTAGCCGGACTAGCGGGGATTACAATGAGCAGTTCTTC	CASSRTSGDYNEQFF
TRBV6-5	NA	few	TRBJ2-5	TGTGCCAGCAGTCGCCGAACAGGGTTACGGGAGACCCAGTACTTC	CASSRRTGLRETQYF
TRBV6-5	TRBD1	NA	TRBJ2-2	TGTGCCAGCAGAACAGGGGGCACCGGGGAGCTGTTTTTT	CASRTGGTGELFF
TRBV19	TRBD1	NA	TRBJ2-7	TGTGCCAGTAGAAACACAGGGGGCTACGAGCAGTACTTC	CASRNTGGYEQYF
TRBV15	TRBD2	NA	TRBJ2-1	TGTGCCACCAGCAGAGATGCGGGACTACCGTTCTTC	CATSRDAGLPFF
TRBV13	TRBD1	NA	TRBJ1-6	TGTGCCAGCAGCCGACAGGGGGAATCCTATAATTCACCCCTCCACTTT	CASSRQGESYNSPLHF
TRBV5-4	TRBD2	NA	TRBJ2-1	TGTGCCAGCAGCTGGGATCCGGGACTAGCGGTTAGCTCCTACAATGAGCAGTTCTTC	CASSWDPGLAVSSYNEQFF
TRBV7-3	NA	NA	TRBJ2-3	TGTGCCAGCAGCTTATCGGTAGCGGCGTATTTATCTAGCACAGATACGCAGTATTTT	CASSLSVAAYLSSTDTQYF
TRBV6-1	NA	once	TRBJ2-7	TGTGCCAGCAGTCCCGGGGTTAACTCCTACGAGCAGTACTTC	CASSPGVNSYEQYF
TRBV7-9	NA	NA	TRBJ1-2	TGTGCCAGCAGCTTGTACACCTTC	CASSLYTF
TRBV6-5	NA	medium-sized	TRBJ2-5	TGTGCCAGCAGGGCCCACCGGGGTCTAGGAGAGACCCAGTACTTC	CASRAHRGLGETQYF
TRBV4-3	NA	NA	TRBJ1-2	TGCGCCAGCAGCCAGTACCCTTTCGTAGGATTGTATGGCTACACCTTC	CASSQYPFVGLYGYTF
TRBV6-5	TRBD2	NA	TRBJ2-1	TGTGCCAGCAGTTACTCGGAGCGGGAGAAGCAGTTCTTC	CASSYSEREKQFF
TRBV7-9	NA	NA	TRBJ2-2	TGTGCCAGCAGCTTAGGACCAGGGGGGGAGCTGTTTTTT	CASSLGPGGELFF
TRBV9	NA	once	TRBJ2-3	TGTGCCAGCAGCGTAGTAGGACTCACAGATACGCAGTATTTT	CASSVVGLTDTQYF
TRBV5-4	NA	NA	TRBJ2-5	TGTGCCAGCAGCTTTGTGTCTCCCCAAGAGACCCAGTACTTC	CASSFVSPQETQYF
TRBV4-1	TRBD2	medium-sized	TRBJ2-2	TGCGCCAGCAGCCAGCTGGGGGTAGCGGGCAACACCGGGGAGCTGTTTTTT	CASSQLGVAGNTGELFF